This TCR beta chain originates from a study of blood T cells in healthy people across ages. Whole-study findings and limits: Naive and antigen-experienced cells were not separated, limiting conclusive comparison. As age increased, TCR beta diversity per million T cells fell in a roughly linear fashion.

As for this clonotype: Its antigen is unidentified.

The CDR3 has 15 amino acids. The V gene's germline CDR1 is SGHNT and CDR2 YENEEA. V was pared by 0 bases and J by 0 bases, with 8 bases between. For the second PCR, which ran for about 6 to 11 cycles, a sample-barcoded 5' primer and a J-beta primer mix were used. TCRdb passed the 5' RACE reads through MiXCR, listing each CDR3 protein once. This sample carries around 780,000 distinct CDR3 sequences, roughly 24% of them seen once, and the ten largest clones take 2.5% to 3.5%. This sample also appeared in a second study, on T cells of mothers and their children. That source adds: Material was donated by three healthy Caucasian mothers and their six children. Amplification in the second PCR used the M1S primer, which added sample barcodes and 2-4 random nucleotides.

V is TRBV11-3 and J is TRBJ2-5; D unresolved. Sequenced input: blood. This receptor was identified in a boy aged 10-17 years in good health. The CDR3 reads CASSLDLQYQETQYF. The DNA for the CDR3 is TGTGCCAGCAGCTTAGATCTACAGTACCAAGAGACCCAGTACTTC.